The 27 T cell receptor beta chains given below trace back to one sample, sequenced in a study of response to subunit inactivated influenza vaccine. TCRdb redid the calling of the RT-PCR reads with MiXCR, one entry per CDR3 protein. The sample records about 520,000 distinct CDR3 sequences, over 25% being singletons. Here the sequenced sample was CD4+ T cells sorted from PBMCs, taken more than 4 days after vaccination. These TCRs come from a man aged 45-65 years who received an inactivated influenza vaccine.

The chain employs TRBV10-3 and TRBJ1-1; tentative D call: TRBD1 (5 bases). CDR1 and CDR2 from the germline V gene are ENHRY and SYGVKD. The CDR3 covers 13 residues. The ends were cut back, 4 bases at V and 1 base at J, with 7 bases in the middle. The CDR3 sequence: CAISVQGNTEAFF. As DNA, the CDR3 is TGTGCCATCAGTGTTCAGGGGAACACTGAAGCTTTCTTT.

There are a few counts of this clonotype. The genes are TRBV4-1 and TRBJ1-4, with D unclear. Trimming took 5 bases from V and 4 from J, leaving 11 bases between them. Germline V gene sequence: CDR1 MGHRA, CDR2 YSYEKL. This CDR3 comprises 14 residues. DNA for the CDR3: TGCGCCAGCAGCGGACGGATACTTAATGAAAAACTGTTTTTT. Translating it yields CASSGRILNEKLFF.

This chain joins TRBV10-3 and TRBJ1-2; D is undetermined. V gave up 5 bases and J gave up 4 bases, with 17 bases separating them. The V gene's germline CDR1 is ENHRY and CDR2 SYGVKD. The CDR3 runs 15 residues. The chain's CDR3 is CAISLLESDPYGYTF. The CDR3, as DNA: TGTGCCATCAGTCTACTTGAATCGGACCCCTATGGCTACACCTTC.

This clonotype was detected a few times. The rearrangement joins TRBV24-1 to TRBJ2-1; TRBD2 matches at 9 bases. J lost 0 bases, V lost 4 bases, and 6 bases had no gene match. Germline CDR1 reads KGHDR; CDR2 reads SFDVKD. This CDR3 comprises 17 residues. Written as DNA, the CDR3 is TGTGCCACCAGTGACGGACTAGCGCGATCCTCCTACAATGAGCAGTTCTTC. Translation: CATSDGLARSSYNEQFF.

Concerning this clonotype itself: A read error may be the cause here, since a much bigger clone is one base away. Here the CDR3 reads CASSLSSPYAQYF. The CDR3 DNA reads as TGTGCCAGCAGCTTATCGAGTCCCTACGCGCAGTACTTC. The chain employs TRBV7-2 and TRBJ2-7; D call uncertain. The CDR3 covers 13 residues. From germline, CDR1 is SGHTA and CDR2 FQGNSA.

The J gene is TRBJ2-4, the V gene TRBV12-3 or TRBV12-4; perhaps TRBD2 as D (5 bases). This CDR3 contains 17 residues. Trimming took off 5 bases at V and 4 bases at J, with 21 bases between the two ends. The CDR3 loop reads CASSPLRGKVTKNIQYF. DNA for the CDR3: TGTGCCAGCAGTCCCCTACGAGGGAAAGTAACGAAAAACATTCAGTACTTC.

This chain connects TRBV5-1 to TRBJ2-1; a weak D match, TRBD1 (6 bases). Trimming removed 4 bases from V and 10 bases from J, with 18 bases in between. Germline-derived CDR1 and CDR2 are SGHRS and YFSETQ. This CDR3 comprises 14 residues. The chain's CDR3 is CASSPLSSGGEQFF. CDR3 in DNA: TGCGCCAGCAGCCCGCTAAGTTCTGGGGGCGAGCAGTTCTTC.

This clonotype was seen repeatedly, ten times or more. V usage is TRBV12-3 or TRBV12-4 and J usage is TRBJ1-1; 8 bases are a match to TRBD1. V shed 7 bases and J 1 base; nucleotides not matched to a gene: 5. This CDR3 has 14 residues. The DNA for the CDR3 is TGTGCCAGCAAAGGACAGGGAGCGAACACTGAAGCTTTCTTT. This encodes CASKGQGANTEAFF.

The V gene is TRBV28, the J gene TRBJ2-2, with D tentatively TRBD1 (6 bases). The CDR3 has 15 amino acids. The germline V gene encodes CDR1 MDHEN and CDR2 SYDVKM. The V end was cut by 10 bases, the J end by 8 bases, with 23 bases between. The CDR3 protein is CATLGAGVVMGELFF. CDR3 DNA sequence: TGTGCCACCCTTGGGGCAGGGGTGGTTATGGGGGAGCTGTTTTTT.

There are a few counts of this clonotype. J is TRBJ2-7 and V is TRBV7-2; 9 positions match TRBD2. The germline V gene encodes CDR1 SGHTA and CDR2 FQGNSA. With V trimmed by 1 base and J by 3 bases, 1 base remained unmatched. The CDR3 covers 14 residues. CDR3 in DNA: TGTGCCAGCAGCTTAGTGCGGGAGGGCTACGAGCAGTACTTC. Its protein product is CASSLVREGYEQYF.

The sample holds a few counts of this clonotype. This sequence joins TRBV11-2 and TRBJ2-3, with TRBD2 matching over 12 bases. CDR3 size: 16 residues. J was trimmed by 3 bases and V by 5 bases; bases with no gene match: 6. From germline, CDR1 is SGHAT and CDR2 FQNNGV. CDR3 amino acids: CASSARLAGVTDTQYF. For the CDR3, the DNA is TGTGCCAGCAGCGCAAGACTAGCGGGGGTTACAGATACGCAGTATTTT.

The chain uses TRBV7-3 and TRBJ2-7; TRBD2 agrees at 8 bases. The CDR3 has 13 residues. CDR1 and CDR2 (germline): SGHTA, FQGTGA. V lost 5 bases, J lost 6 bases, and 6 bases stayed unmatched. As DNA, the CDR3 is TGTGCCAGCAGCGTAGGACTAGCTTCCGAGCAGTACTTC. This codes for CASSVGLASEQYF.

This clonotype was picked up one time. The rearrangement uses TRBV7-8 and TRBJ2-5; D gene unclear. The germline CDR1 and CDR2 sequences are SGHVS and FQNEAQ. Trimming cost V 3 bases and J 3 bases, with 8 bases left between them. The CDR3 is 13 amino acids. The CDR3 protein is CASSFDGKETQYF. In nucleotides, the CDR3 is TGTGCCAGCAGCTTTGACGGAAAAGAGACCCAGTACTTC.

V gene TRBV28 combines with J gene TRBJ2-7, with 8 bases that match TRBD2. Per germline, CDR1 MDHEN and CDR2 SYDVKM. The J segment lost 3 bases and the V segment lost 2 bases, leaving 9 bases of the junction unmatched. This CDR3 comprises 16 residues. The CDR3 loop reads CASSLVWLAGGYEQYF. The CDR3 bases are TGTGCCAGCAGTTTAGTGTGGCTGGCGGGGGGCTACGAGCAGTACTTC.

The chain employs TRBV12-3 or TRBV12-4 and TRBJ2-5; unclear D gene. Between the trimmed V and J ends, which lost 5 bases and 5 bases, there was a span of 15 bases. This CDR3 spans 14 amino acids. The CDR3 DNA sequence: TGTGCCAGCAGTCCTCGCAGTGGCCGGGAGACCCAGTACTTC. It is translated as CASSPRSGRETQYF.

The table lists this clonotype with a few counts. The J gene is TRBJ2-5, the V gene TRBV5-1; maybe TRBD1 (6 bases). Looked up from germline, CDR1 is SGHRS and CDR2 is YFSETQ. Trimming removed 3 bases from V and 3 bases from J, with 12 bases in between. The CDR3 has 14 residues. The CDR3 coding sequence is TGCGCCAGCAGCTCGATGACAGGCGAAGAGACCCAGTACTTC. Protein sequence: CASSSMTGEETQYF.

This clonotype came up a few times. The gene calls are TRBV20-1 and TRBJ1-6; maybe TRBD1 (5 bases). Germline CDR1 reads DFQATT; CDR2 reads SNEGSKA (reference sequence). V was clipped by 6 bases and J by 7 bases, with 16 bases between them. The length of the CDR3 is 14 residues. The CDR3 coding sequence is TGCAGTGCCAAGTTTGGCAGGGACAATTCACCCCTCCACTTT. Translated: CSAKFGRDNSPLHF.

This chain joins TRBV10-3 and TRBJ2-1; 11 bases fit TRBD1. Germline values: CDR1 ENHRY, CDR2 SYGVKD. J lost 7 bases, V lost 7 bases, and 3 bases had no gene match. The CDR3 runs to 13 residues. In nucleotides, the CDR3 is TGTGCCATCAATGGGACAGGGGGTAATGAGCAGTTCTTC. Translated: CAINGTGGNEQFF.

This clonotype was seen more than once but under ten times. The chain couples TRBV5-6 to TRBJ2-1; unclear D gene. V was cut by 1 base and J by 9 bases, with 20 bases left in between. CDR1 is SGHDT, CDR2 YYEEEE, per germline. The CDR3 is made up of 16 amino acids. CDR3 amino acids: CASSLSGGGPPGEQFF. The DNA for the CDR3 is TGTGCCAGCAGCTTGTCTGGCGGCGGACCGCCGGGTGAGCAGTTCTTC.

This clonotype was counted a few times. V gene TRBV18 combines with J gene TRBJ2-3, with 12 positions matching TRBD2. The V segment lost 6 bases and the J segment 8 bases; nucleotides outside the gene matches: 9. Germline-derived CDR1 and CDR2 are KGHSH and LQKENI. CDR3 size: 15 residues. The CDR3 sequence: CASSAPSGRAATQYF. CDR3 sequence (DNA): TGTGCCAGCTCCGCGCCTAGCGGGAGGGCCGCTACGCAGTATTTT.

Here the CDR3 reads CASTRAYQETQYF. The CDR3 DNA follows: TGTGCCAGCACTCGGGCTTATCAAGAGACCCAGTACTTC. V and J are TRBV2 and TRBJ2-5; D gene uncertain. Germline CDR1 SNHLY, CDR2 FYNNEI. This CDR3 has 13 amino acids. Trimming removed 7 bases at V and 2 bases at J, with 11 bases between.

The chain combines TRBV11-2 with TRBJ2-1; the D gene is possibly TRBD2 (6 bases). Germline V CDR1 and CDR2: SGHAT, FQNNGV. V gave up 5 bases and J gave up 4 bases, with 18 bases separating them. This CDR3 has 16 residues. In nucleotides, the CDR3 is TGTGCCAGCAGCCCCTTCCGGGAGCAAGTATACAATGAGCAGTTCTTC. Its protein is CASSPFREQVYNEQFF.

The gene calls are TRBV12-3 or TRBV12-4 and TRBJ2-7; TRBD1 matches at 8 bases. The CDR3 covers 16 residues. J gave up 5 bases and V 5 bases, and 14 bases lay outside the gene matches. CDR3 sequence: CASSADYGTGVDEQYF. CDR3 DNA: TGTGCCAGCAGTGCCGACTATGGGACAGGTGTCGACGAGCAGTACTTC.

Only a few counts were recorded for this clonotype. This chain uses TRBV5-5 with TRBJ1-5; D not certain. Germline assignment: CDR1 SGHKS and CDR2 YYEKEE (reference sequence). This CDR3 has 12 amino acids. With 3 bases removed from V and 5 bases from J, the gap between germline ends came to 6 bases. CDR3 loop: CASSYQDQPQHF. In nucleotides, the CDR3 is TGTGCCAGCAGCTACCAAGATCAGCCCCAGCATTTT. The variable domain in full, completed from reference TRBV5-5 and TRBJ1-5, reads DAGVTQSPTHLIKTRGQQVTLRCSPISGHKSVSWYQQVLGQGPQFIFQYYEKEERGRGNFPDRFSARQFPNYSSELNVNALLLGDSALYLCASSYQDQPQHFGDGTRLSIL.

This clonotype was seen repeatedly, ten times or more. The V gene is TRBV20-1, the J gene TRBJ2-5; TRBD2 matches at 12 bases. Germline CDR1 DFQATT, CDR2 SNEGSKA (reference sequence). V was clipped by 3 bases and J by 4 bases; unmatched bases: 6. CDR3 length: 15 residues. As DNA, the CDR3 is TGCAGTGCTAGTCCTAGCGGGGGGGCACGAGAGACCCAGTACTTC. Protein product: CSASPSGGARETQYF.

The CDR3: CASSLGGGRDEQYF. Written as DNA, the CDR3 is TGTGCCAGCAGTTTGGGTGGCGGGAGAGACGAGCAGTACTTC. The chain employs TRBV12-3 or TRBV12-4 and TRBJ2-7; 7 bases align to TRBD2. The CDR3 totals 14 residues. The V gene end was trimmed by 3 bases and the J gene end by 5 bases; junction bases not matched to a gene: 7.

J is TRBJ2-1 and V is TRBV12-3 or TRBV12-4; TRBD1 agrees at 11 bases. V lost 4 bases, J lost 14 bases, and 4 bases stayed unmatched. The CDR3 runs 12 residues. DNA for the CDR3: TGTGCCAGCAGTTCGGGACAGGGGGAGAAGTTCTTC. It specifies CASSSGQGEKFF.